A single sample is the source of the 29 T cell receptor beta chains below, sequenced in a study of beta chain features in type 1 diabetes. Reverse transcribing all isolated RNA meant expressed TCRB transcripts were sequenced. Sequencing was performed with immunoSEQ multiplex PCR; in TCRdb, only in-frame clones are kept and a portion is missing. The table includes 240,000 or so clones, 25% to 30% detected once. The sequencing sample was made of central memory CD4+ T cells from blood. These receptors were taken from a man aged 25 to 40 in good health.

In this sample, this clone turned up a few times. The chain uses TRBV5-1 and TRBJ2-7, with 7 bases aligning to TRBD2. The CDR3 has 14 amino acids. The ends lost 5 bases at V and 1 base at J; junction bases unmatched: 6. Germline CDR1 is SGHRS and CDR2 is YFSETQ. The CDR3 nucleotides are TGCGCCAGCAGTTACCTAGCGGAGTCCTACGAGCAGTACTTC. Translating it yields CASSYLAESYEQYF. Using reference TRBV5-1 and TRBJ2-7 for the parts outside the CDR3, the full variable domain is KAGVTQTPRYLIKTRGQQVTLSCSPISGHRSVSWYQQTPGQGLQFLFEYFSETQRNKGNFPGRFSGRQFSNSRSEMNVSTLELGDSALYLCASSYLAESYEQYFGPGTRLTVT.

This clone was detected ten times or more. The sample has other DNA sequences that encode this CDR3 too. J is TRBJ2-2 and V is TRBV18; no firm D call. The CDR3 covers 12 residues. The ends were cut back, 0 bases at V and 9 bases at J, with 5 bases in the middle. The germline V gene encodes CDR1 KGHSH and CDR2 LQKENI. The CDR3 sequence: CASSPPSRELFF. DNA of the CDR3: TGTGCCAGCTCACCACCGTCGAGGGAGCTGTTTTTT.

This clone appeared many times. The chain recombines TRBV2 with TRBJ2-7; D is perhaps TRBD2 (6 bases). V was trimmed by 4 bases and J by 6 bases, leaving 10 bases between them. The CDR3 has 12 residues. The germline V gene encodes CDR1 SNHLY and CDR2 FYNNEI. The chain's CDR3 is CASSVEGIEQYF. The CDR3, as DNA: TGTGCCAGCAGTGTGGAGGGGATCGAGCAGTACTTC.

The rearrangement links TRBV7-9 to TRBJ2-1, with 10 positions matching TRBD2. V lost 4 bases and J lost 2; bases outside the gene matches: 11. The CDR3 is 18 residues long. CDR1 is SEHNR and CDR2 is FQNEAQ in the germline V gene (reference sequence). The CDR3 is CASSSNRAGTSAYNEQFF. The CDR3 bases are TGTGCCAGCAGCTCCAACAGAGCGGGGACTAGCGCCTACAATGAGCAGTTCTTC.

This clone was counted only a few times. The rearrangement joins TRBV20-1 to TRBJ2-7; D tentatively reads TRBD1 or TRBD2 (5 bases each). The CDR3 totals 11 residues. CDR1 and CDR2 (germline): DFQATT, SNEGSKA (reference sequence). Trimming took off 3 bases at V and 7 bases at J, with 10 bases between the two ends. The CDR3 bases are TGCAGTGCTAGCGGGACCAGAGAGCAGTACTTC. Translating gives CSASGTREQYF.

This chain joins TRBV20-1 and TRBJ2-5; D is uncertain. Between the trimmed V and J ends, which lost 4 bases and 5 bases, there was a span of 8 bases. CDR1 is DFQATT and CDR2 is SNEGSKA in the germline V gene (reference sequence). The CDR3 covers 11 residues. The CDR3 reads CSAKPTETQYF. CDR3 DNA: TGCAGTGCTAAACCTACGGAGACCCAGTACTTC.

V gene TRBV28 combines with J gene TRBJ2-7; D is unclear. The V gene's germline CDR1 is MDHEN and CDR2 SYDVKM. V was trimmed by 5 bases and J by 7 bases, leaving 9 bases between them. CDR3 length: 11 residues. CDR3 amino acids: CASSLTREQYF. Here the CDR3 DNA reads TGTGCCAGCAGTCTAACCCGGGAGCAGTACTTC.

This rearrangement joins TRBV29-1 to TRBJ1-1; D might be TRBD1 (5 bases). Between the trimmed V and J ends, which lost 3 bases and 9 bases, there was a span of 11 bases. Germline CDR1 SQVTM, CDR2 ANQGSEA. This CDR3 spans 11 amino acids. CDR3 in amino acids: CSVDSGPKAFF. The CDR3 coding sequence is TGCAGCGTTGATTCGGGGCCAAAAGCTTTCTTT.

This clone was detected ten times or more. The DNA of the CDR3 is TGTGCCAGCAGCTTGATCCGCACCTCTGGGGCCAACGTCCTGACTTTC. Translated: CASSLIRTSGANVLTF. The chain uses TRBV5-6 and TRBJ2-6; D call uncertain. This CDR3 is 16 amino acids long. Germline V gives CDR1 SGHDT, CDR2 YYEEEE. V was trimmed by 1 base and J by 0 bases, leaving 8 bases between them.

In its sample, this clone was seen a few times. V is TRBV29-1 and J is TRBJ1-1, with D possibly matching TRBD1 (6 bases). Trimming took 5 bases from V and 1 from J, leaving 14 bases between them. The CDR3 totals 14 residues. Germline-derived CDR1 and CDR2 are SQVTM and ANQGSEA. This CDR3 is CSVRAGVKNTEAFF. The CDR3 DNA follows: TGCAGCGTTAGGGCAGGGGTTAAGAACACTGAAGCTTTCTTT.

The chain uses TRBV7-2 and TRBJ2-3, with 8 bases fitting TRBD2. The length of the CDR3 is 16 residues. Germline trimming cut 1 base from V and 1 base from J; bases unmatched to any gene: 4. CDR1 and CDR2 (germline): SGHTA, FQGNSA. The CDR3 region is CASSLGQTSGTDTQYF. Here the CDR3 DNA reads TGTGCCAGCAGCTTAGGGCAGACTAGCGGCACAGATACGCAGTATTTT.

This clone showed up many times. The chain links TRBV7-2 to TRBJ2-1, with unresolved D. Trimming stripped 1 base from V and 7 bases from J, with 5 bases between. Germline-derived CDR1 and CDR2 are SGHTA and FQGNSA. The CDR3 is 12 residues long. CDR3 nucleotides: TGTGCCAGCAGCTTAGTAGTGAATGAGCAGTTCTTC. Residues: CASSLVVNEQFF.

This sequence joins TRBV2 and TRBJ2-3, with D uncertain. CDR1 is SNHLY, CDR2 FYNNEI, per germline. The CDR3 has 15 amino acids. Deletions cut 4 bases from V and 6 bases from J, with 17 bases between. The CDR3 nucleotides are TGTGCCAGCAGTGTAACCGGATCTCCCACGGATACGCAGTATTTT. Translating it yields CASSVTGSPTDTQYF.

This clone was observed a few times. The rearrangement uses TRBV19 and TRBJ2-1; 8 bases agree with TRBD2. V lost 4 bases and J lost 8; bases outside the gene matches: 7. Germline CDR1 and CDR2: LNHDA and SQIVND (reference sequence). The CDR3 contains 14 residues. For the CDR3, the DNA is TGTGCCAGTAGTAACGAGCGGGAGAGATATGAGCAGTTCTTC. The encoded protein is CASSNERERYEQFF.

This clone was counted between two and nine times. This chain uses TRBV10-3 with TRBJ2-3; D is unclear. The CDR3 spans 15 residues. CDR1 is ENHRY and CDR2 is SYGVKD in the germline V gene. Trimming took off 0 bases at V and 4 bases at J, with 11 bases between the two ends. CDR3 sequence (DNA): TGTGCCATCAGTGAGTCGACTGGTGGGCCAGATACGCAGTATTTT. Translated: CAISESTGGPDTQYF.

At least ten counts were recorded for this clone. The genes are TRBV5-1 and TRBJ2-1, with 9 bases aligning to TRBD1. The V gene end was trimmed by 1 base and the J gene end by 6 bases; junction bases not matched to a gene: 5. Germline V gene sequence: CDR1 SGHRS, CDR2 YFSETQ. CDR3 length: 15 amino acids. This chain's CDR3 is CASSLRTGALNEQFF. As DNA, the CDR3 is TGCGCCAGCAGCTTGAGGACAGGGGCGCTCAATGAGCAGTTCTTC.

The chain combines TRBV19 with TRBJ2-6; no clear D. Trimming left V 6 bases short and J 4 bases short, with 10 bases between. In germline, CDR1 is LNHDA, CDR2 SQIVND (reference sequence). The CDR3 has 14 residues. CDR3 DNA: TGTGCCAGTAGCCCCCGAGCCGGGGCCAACGTCCTGACTTTC. Translation gives CASSPRAGANVLTF.

The chain uses TRBV6-5 and TRBJ1-2; 8 bases are a match to TRBD1. The CDR3 runs 15 residues. Germline lookup yields CDR1 MNHEY and CDR2 SVGAGI. Unmatched junction bases numbered 9, after V lost 5 bases and J lost 4 bases. DNA for the CDR3: TGTGCCAGCAGTCAATCCCTTACAGGGGGCTATGGCTACACCTTC. Translation: CASSQSLTGGYGYTF.

This clone has only a few counts. V gene TRBV27 combines with J gene TRBJ2-3, with D perhaps TRBD2 (6 bases). CDR1 and CDR2 from the germline V gene are MNHEY and SMNVEV (reference sequence). V gave up 5 bases and J gave up 6 bases, with 12 bases separating them. The CDR3 totals 13 residues. This chain's CDR3 is CASSLGGHDTQYF. The CDR3 DNA follows: TGTGCCAGCAGTCTCGGGGGTCATGATACGCAGTATTTT.

V is TRBV7-2 and J is TRBJ2-7; 8 nucleotides agree with TRBD2. The V segment lost 4 bases and the J segment 4 bases; nucleotides outside the gene matches: 18. CDR3 length: 18 residues. The germline V gene encodes CDR1 SGHTA and CDR2 FQGNSA. DNA of the CDR3: TGTGCCAGCAGCTCTCCCCCTCTACCCAGCGGGAGAATGTACGAGCAGTACTTC. Translating gives CASSSPPLPSGRMYEQYF.

This clone occurred a few times. The chain recombines TRBV21-1 with TRBJ2-7; TRBD1, as called in the table, went unchecked against the DNA. TRBV21-1 corresponds to a pseudogene. The CDR3 is made up of 13 amino acids. The DNA for the CDR3 is TGTGCCAGCAGCACTAGGGGGCGACTCCCGCAGTACTTC. Protein product: CASSTRGRLPQYF.

The genes are TRBV7-8 and TRBJ2-3; 9 bases map to TRBD2. The CDR3 spans 15 residues. Germline V gene lookup returns CDR1 SGHVS and CDR2 FQNEAQ. After removal of 8 bases from V and 5 bases from J, the junction contained 11 bases not matched to a gene. The CDR3 is CASVRAGGLVDTQYF. The CDR3 DNA follows: TGTGCCAGCGTCAGGGCGGGAGGGCTGGTAGATACGCAGTATTTT.

The chain uses TRBV7-2 and TRBJ2-3; the match to TRBD2 covers 8 bases. This CDR3 has 17 amino acids. From germline, CDR1 is SGHTA and CDR2 FQGNSA. The trim removed 1 base at V and 0 bases at J, leaving 6 bases unmatched. Here the CDR3 DNA reads TGTGCCAGCAGCTTAGTGTCCAGCGGGAGCAGCACAGATACGCAGTATTTT. Translating gives CASSLVSSGSSTDTQYF.

This clone turned up a few times. The chain carries TRBV6-5 and TRBJ2-1, with 15 bases aligning to TRBD2. CDR3 length: 16 amino acids. Looked up from germline, CDR1 is MNHEY and CDR2 is SVGAGI. J lost 6 bases, V lost 4 bases, and 4 bases had no gene match. The CDR3 region is CASSSRTSGRGNEQFF. The DNA of the CDR3 is TGTGCCAGCAGTTCCAGGACTAGCGGGAGGGGCAATGAGCAGTTCTTC.

This chain links TRBV7-8 with TRBJ1-2; the match to TRBD1 covers 7 bases. Germline V gene sequence: CDR1 SGHVS, CDR2 FQNEAQ. The CDR3 extends over 14 amino acids. V dropped 4 bases and J dropped 8; count of bases not matched to a gene: 10. The CDR3 sequence: CASSSDRAVKGYTF. DNA of the CDR3: TGTGCCAGCAGCTCCGACAGGGCTGTTAAAGGCTACACCTTC.

This chain uses TRBV7-2 with TRBJ2-7; TRBD2 is a possible D gene (5 bases). The CDR3 runs 13 residues. V was clipped by 3 bases and J by 6 bases, with 12 bases between them. In germline, CDR1 is SGHTA, CDR2 FQGNSA. CDR3 in DNA: TGTGCCAGCAGCTTGGATGAGGGTCGCGAGCAGTACTTC. As protein: CASSLDEGREQYF.

The chain joins TRBV4-1 to TRBJ2-1; 7 positions match TRBD1. Trimming removed 4 bases from V and 7 bases from J; junction bases left unmatched: 13. This CDR3 is built from 16 residues. Germline V gene lookup returns CDR1 MGHRA and CDR2 YSYEKL. The CDR3 region has the DNA TGCGCCAGCAGCCGCATACTGGGGACAGTTAGGAATGAGCAGTTCTTC. Translated: CASSRILGTVRNEQFF.

The V gene is TRBV10-3, the J gene TRBJ1-1, with D hard to call. Germline assignment: CDR1 ENHRY and CDR2 SYGVKD. Trimming took off 4 bases at V and 3 bases at J, with 6 bases between the two ends. CDR3 length: 12 amino acids. Here the CDR3 reads CAISGFDTEAFF. The CDR3 DNA is TGTGCCATCAGTGGGTTTGACACTGAAGCTTTCTTT.

Only a few counts were recorded for this clone. The chain carries TRBV28 and TRBJ2-7; TRBD1 matches at 7 bases. Germline V CDR1 and CDR2: MDHEN, SYDVKM. The J segment lost 5 bases and the V segment lost 4 bases, leaving 2 bases of the junction unmatched. This CDR3 contains 12 residues. This chain's CDR3 is CASSSDRDEQYF. CDR3 nucleotide sequence: TGTGCCAGCAGTTCCGACAGGGACGAGCAGTACTTC.